The clone carrying this T cell receptor beta chain has at least ten counts. As yet, its antigen is unknown. A junction end diverges from the germline sequence, so it may reflect a read error. The CDR3 totals 14 residues. The germline V gene has CDR1 SGHDT and CDR2 YYEEEE. The data are from a study of T cells after yellow fever vaccination. Study-level findings and limits: The secondary response peaked faster, at day 5 versus 15, but was weaker. Most primary-vaccination clones reappeared after the booster (approximately 97% CD4, more than 70% CD8).

From the 5' RACE reads, TCRdb called clonotypes with MiXCR, one entry per CDR3 protein. The sample contains some 120,000 distinct CDR3 sequences, 8.4% of which appear only once. The sequence was collected from a man aged 25 to 45 who received the YFV17D yellow fever vaccine. Specimen: CD8+ T cells sorted from PBMCs, collected 45 days after the yellow fever booster vaccination. The chain is built from TRBV5-6 and TRBJ2-2; 11 nucleotides align to TRBD1. The CDR3 bases are TGTGCCAGCAGTTTGGGACAGGGGGCCGGGGAGCTGTTTTTT. Its protein product is CASSLGQGAGELFF.